A single sample is the source of the 15 T cell receptor beta chains below, sequenced in a study of cytomegalovirus exposure and HLA in healthy donors. Assay: immunoSEQ multiplex PCR; the TCRdb copy retains only in-frame clones and omits some. The table includes 110,000 or so clones, about 85% detected once. Sequenced material: PBMCs. The receptors derive from a woman younger than 30 in good health and CMV-seropositive.

The chain links TRBV4-1 to TRBJ1-6, with 7 bases aligning to TRBD1. This CDR3 has 15 residues. With 0 bases clipped from V and 8 bases from J, the junction kept 4 bases outside the gene matches. Looked up from germline, CDR1 is MGHRA and CDR2 is YSYEKL. CDR3 sequence: CASSQDQGGHSPLHF. Here the CDR3 DNA reads TGCGCCAGCAGCCAAGATCAGGGGGGACATTCACCCCTCCACTTT.

This rearrangement joins TRBV9 to TRBJ1-2; no definite D call. Germline V gene lookup returns CDR1 SGDLS and CDR2 YYNGEE. The CDR3 is 13 amino acids. V lost 2 bases and J 4 bases, leaving 9 bases between the germline ends. The CDR3 bases are TGTGCCAGCAGCGTCCCCGGAGTCTATGGCTACACCTTC. Amino acid sequence: CASSVPGVYGYTF.

V gene TRBV11-3 combines with J gene TRBJ2-2; TRBD1 aligns across 9 bases. V trimming: 4 bases; J trimming: 6 bases; junction bases outside the gene matches: 3. The CDR3 covers 14 residues. The germline gives CDR1 SGHNT, CDR2 YENEEA. The CDR3 region has the DNA TGTGCCAGCAGCTGGACAGGGGTAGCCGGGGAGCTGTTTTTT. This gives the protein CASSWTGVAGELFF.

V and J are TRBV5-1 and TRBJ2-1, with TRBD1 identical over 7 bases. Germline-derived CDR1 and CDR2 are SGHRS and YFSETQ. This CDR3 has 15 residues. V dropped 1 base and J dropped 8; count of bases not matched to a gene: 9. DNA for the CDR3: TGCGCCAGCAGCTTGAAGTACAGGGGTGTAGATGAGCAGTTCTTC. This gives the protein CASSLKYRGVDEQFF. Full variable domain (missing parts from reference TRBV5-1 and TRBJ2-1): KAGVTQTPRYLIKTRGQQVTLSCSPISGHRSVSWYQQTPGQGLQFLFEYFSETQRNKGNFPGRFSGRQFSNSRSEMNVSTLELGDSALYLCASSLKYRGVDEQFFGPGTRLTVL.

The rearrangement uses TRBV18 and TRBJ1-1; possible D gene TRBD1, 6 bases. Germline V gene lookup returns CDR1 KGHSH and CDR2 LQKENI. The V end was cut by 5 bases, the J end by 0 bases, with 13 bases between. The CDR3 is made up of 15 amino acids. The CDR3 spells CASSTTGTLNTEAFF. The DNA for the CDR3 is TGTGCCAGCTCAACGACCGGGACATTGAACACTGAAGCTTTCTTT. Complete variable domain (other parts from reference TRBV18 and TRBJ1-1): NAGVMQNPRHLVRRRGQEARLRCSPMKGHSHVYWYRQLPEEGLKFMVYLQKENIIDESGMPKERFSAEFPKEGPSILRIQQVVRGDSAAYFCASSTTGTLNTEAFFGQGTRLTVV.

The V call is TRBV29-1, the J call TRBJ1-2; no firm D call. The V gene's germline CDR1 is SQVTM and CDR2 ANQGSEA. The CDR3 covers 13 residues. V was shortened by 4 bases and J by 0 bases, with 9 bases between the two germline ends. The CDR3 bases are TGCAGCGTTGGAGGAGCAGCTAACTATGGCTACACCTTC. Its protein product is CSVGGAANYGYTF.

The CDR3 DNA reads as TGTGCCAGCAGAAGTGGCACTAATGAAAAACTGTTTTTT. Its protein is CASRSGTNEKLFF. The V gene is TRBV9, the J gene TRBJ1-4; unclear D gene. Trimming shortened V by 5 bases and J by 2 bases, and 7 bases separated the two germline ends. The germline CDR1 and CDR2 sequences are SGDLS and YYNGEE. The CDR3 spans 13 residues.

This clone was counted only a few times. The J gene is TRBJ2-5, the V gene TRBV7-3; 8 positions agree with TRBD2. The ends lost 5 bases at V and 3 bases at J; junction bases unmatched: 8. Germline CDR1 is SGHTA and CDR2 is FQGTGA. This CDR3 has 15 residues. The DNA for the CDR3 is TGTGCCAGCAGCCGGAGCGGGGGACGCGAAGAGACCCAGTACTTC. Translating gives CASSRSGGREETQYF.

A single count supports this clone. The chain is built from TRBV5-4 and TRBJ2-7; TRBD2 agrees at 8 bases. J gave up 7 bases and V 4 bases, and 16 bases lay outside the gene matches. The CDR3 runs 16 residues. Germline loops: CDR1 SGHNT, CDR2 YYREEE (reference sequence). The CDR3 protein is CASSQTSGPLRVEQYF. The CDR3 nucleotides are TGTGCCAGCAGCCAAACTAGCGGACCTTTACGGGTGGAGCAGTACTTC.

The gene calls are TRBV6-5 and TRBJ1-4; TRBD1 matches at 7 bases. Germline CDR1 reads MNHEY; CDR2 reads SVGAGI. V dropped 6 bases and J dropped 7; count of bases not matched to a gene: 11. CDR3 length equals 15 residues. As DNA, the CDR3 is TGTGCCAGCAGCCAACAAAGGGGGCGCGCTGAAAAACTGTTTTTT. This gives the protein CASSQQRGRAEKLFF.

J is TRBJ2-2 and V is TRBV30, with no clear D. The V end was cut by 7 bases, the J end by 4 bases, with 7 bases between. CDR1 and CDR2 (germline): GTSNPN, SVGIG (reference sequence). The CDR3 is 11 residues long. Here the CDR3 DNA reads TGTGCCTACACCCTCACCGGGGAGCTGTTTTTT. Translating it yields CAYTLTGELFF.

The CDR3, as DNA: TGTGCCAGCAGTTTCCCCCTGAGTACAGGGGGGTACGAGCAGTACTTC. Its translation is CASSFPLSTGGYEQYF. V usage is TRBV28 and J usage is TRBJ2-7; TRBD1 agrees at 8 bases. The CDR3 spans 16 residues. The germline V gene has CDR1 MDHEN and CDR2 SYDVKM. The V segment lost 3 bases and the J segment 4 bases; nucleotides outside the gene matches: 11.

V and J are TRBV18 and TRBJ2-7; 7 bases are a match to TRBD1. Germline trimming cut 4 bases from V and 6 bases from J; bases unmatched to any gene: 6. The CDR3 has 13 amino acids. From germline, CDR1 is KGHSH and CDR2 LQKENI. CDR3 in amino acids: CASSQGTVIEQYF. CDR3 sequence (DNA): TGTGCCAGCTCACAAGGGACAGTAATCGAGCAGTACTTC.

The gene calls are TRBV9 and TRBJ2-2; D ambiguous. The CDR3 length is 14 residues. Trimming took 2 bases from V and 3 from J, leaving 8 bases between them. The V gene's germline CDR1 is SGDLS and CDR2 YYNGEE. CDR3 region: CASSVLTDTGELFF. CDR3 coding DNA: TGTGCCAGCAGCGTTCTCACAGACACCGGGGAGCTGTTTTTT.

The chain uses TRBV7-9 and TRBJ2-3, with D possibly being TRBD1 (7 bases). Trimming left V 5 bases short and J 1 base short, with 19 bases between. This CDR3 spans 17 amino acids. Germline values: CDR1 SEHNR, CDR2 FQNEAQ (reference sequence). The CDR3 DNA sequence: TGTGCCAGCAGCGTGGGCAGGGGGGCCTCGGGCACAGATACGCAGTATTTT. It codes for CASSVGRGASGTDTQYF. Full variable domain (missing parts from reference TRBV7-9 and TRBJ2-3): DTGVSQNPRHKITKRGQNVTFRCDPISEHNRLYWYRQTLGQGPEFLTYFQNEAQLEKSRLLSDRFSAERPKGSFSTLEIQRTEQGDSAMYLCASSVGRGASGTDTQYFGPGTRLTVL.